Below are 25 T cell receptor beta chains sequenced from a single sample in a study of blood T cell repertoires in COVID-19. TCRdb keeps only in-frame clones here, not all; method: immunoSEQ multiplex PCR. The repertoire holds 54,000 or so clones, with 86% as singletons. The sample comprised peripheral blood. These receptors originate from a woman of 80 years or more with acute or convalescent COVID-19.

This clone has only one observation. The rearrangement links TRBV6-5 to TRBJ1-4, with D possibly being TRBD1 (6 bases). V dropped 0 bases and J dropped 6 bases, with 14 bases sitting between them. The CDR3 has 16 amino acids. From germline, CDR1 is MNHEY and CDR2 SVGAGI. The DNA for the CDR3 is TGTGCCAGCAGTTACTCCCCGGGACATCCGGATGAAAAACTGTTTTTT. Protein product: CASSYSPGHPDEKLFF.

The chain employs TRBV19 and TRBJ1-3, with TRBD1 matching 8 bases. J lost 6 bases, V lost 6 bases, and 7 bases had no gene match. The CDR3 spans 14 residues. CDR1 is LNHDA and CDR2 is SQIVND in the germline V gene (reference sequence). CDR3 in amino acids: CASSLDRVENTIYF. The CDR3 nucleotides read TGTGCCAGTAGCTTGGACAGGGTAGAAAACACCATATATTTT.

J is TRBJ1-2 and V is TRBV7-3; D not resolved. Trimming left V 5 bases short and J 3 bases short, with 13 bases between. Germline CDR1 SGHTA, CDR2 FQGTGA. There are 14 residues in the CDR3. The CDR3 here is CASSPGNSDYGYTF. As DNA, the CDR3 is TGTGCCAGCAGCCCCGGGAACAGTGACTATGGCTACACCTTC.

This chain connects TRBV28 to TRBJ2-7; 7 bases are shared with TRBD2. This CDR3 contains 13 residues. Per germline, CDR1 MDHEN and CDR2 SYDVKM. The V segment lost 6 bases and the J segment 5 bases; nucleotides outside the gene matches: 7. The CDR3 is CASRLPGLNEQYF. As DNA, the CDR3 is TGTGCCAGCAGACTACCGGGACTAAACGAGCAGTACTTC. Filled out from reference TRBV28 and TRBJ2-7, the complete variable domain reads DVKVTQSSRYLVKRTGEKVFLECVQDMDHENMFWYRQDPGLGLRLIYFSYDVKMKEKGDIPEGYSVSREKKERFSLILESASTNQTSMYLCASRLPGLNEQYFGPGTRLTVT.

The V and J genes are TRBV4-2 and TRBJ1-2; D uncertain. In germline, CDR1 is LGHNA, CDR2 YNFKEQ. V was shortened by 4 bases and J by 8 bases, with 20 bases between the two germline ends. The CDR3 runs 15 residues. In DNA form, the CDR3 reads TGTGCCAGCAGCCCGGCGGTGGAGGTCCCTAACGGCTACACCTTC. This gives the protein CASSPAVEVPNGYTF.

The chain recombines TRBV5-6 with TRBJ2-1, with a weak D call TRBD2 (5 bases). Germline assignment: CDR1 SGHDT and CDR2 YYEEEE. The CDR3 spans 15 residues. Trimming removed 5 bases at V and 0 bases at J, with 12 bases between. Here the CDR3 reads CASSRTGSSYNEQFF. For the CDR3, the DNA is TGTGCCAGCAGTCGGACTGGCAGCTCCTACAATGAGCAGTTCTTC.

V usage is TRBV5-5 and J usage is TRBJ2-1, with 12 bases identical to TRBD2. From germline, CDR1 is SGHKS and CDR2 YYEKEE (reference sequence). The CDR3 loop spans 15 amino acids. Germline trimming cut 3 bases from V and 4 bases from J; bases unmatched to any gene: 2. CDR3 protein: CASSSGLAGYNEQFF. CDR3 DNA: TGTGCCAGCAGCTCCGGACTAGCGGGGTACAATGAGCAGTTCTTC.

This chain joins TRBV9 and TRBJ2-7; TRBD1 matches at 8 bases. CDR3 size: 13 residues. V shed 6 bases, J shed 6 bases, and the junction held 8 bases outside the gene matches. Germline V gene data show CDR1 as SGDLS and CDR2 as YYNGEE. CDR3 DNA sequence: TGTGCCAGCAACAGGGGGTTGTTCGGCGAGCAGTACTTC. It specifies CASNRGLFGEQYF.

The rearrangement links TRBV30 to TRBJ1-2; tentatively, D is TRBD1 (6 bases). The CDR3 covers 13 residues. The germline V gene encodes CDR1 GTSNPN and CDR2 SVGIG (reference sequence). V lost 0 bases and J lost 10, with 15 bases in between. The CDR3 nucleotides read TGTGCCTGGAGTGTAGGCGGGAGGGGGGCCTACACCTTC. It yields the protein CAWSVGGRGAYTF.

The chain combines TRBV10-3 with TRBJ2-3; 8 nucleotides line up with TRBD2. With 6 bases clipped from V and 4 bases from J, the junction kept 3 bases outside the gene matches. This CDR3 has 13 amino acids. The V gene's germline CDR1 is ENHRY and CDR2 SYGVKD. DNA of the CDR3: TGTGCCATCAGAGCGGGAGAGCCAGATACGCAGTATTTT. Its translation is CAIRAGEPDTQYF.

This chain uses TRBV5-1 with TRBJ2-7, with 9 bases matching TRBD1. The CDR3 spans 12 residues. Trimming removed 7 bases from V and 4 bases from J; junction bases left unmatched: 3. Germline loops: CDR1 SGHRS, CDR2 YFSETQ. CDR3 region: CASAGQGYEQYF. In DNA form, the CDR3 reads TGCGCCAGCGCGGGACAGGGATACGAGCAGTACTTC.

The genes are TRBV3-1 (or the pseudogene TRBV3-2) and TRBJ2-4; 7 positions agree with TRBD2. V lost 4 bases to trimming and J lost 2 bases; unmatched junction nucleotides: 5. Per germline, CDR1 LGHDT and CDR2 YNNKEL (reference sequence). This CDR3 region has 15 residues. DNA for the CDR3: TGTGCCAGCAGCCTCAGCGGGGCCTCCAAAAACATTCAGTACTTC. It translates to CASSLSGASKNIQYF.

CDR3 sequence: CASTTSHRDYGYTF. DNA of the CDR3: TGTGCCAGCACCACTTCGCACAGGGACTATGGCTACACCTTC. The rearrangement links TRBV7-3 to TRBJ1-2; D is possibly TRBD1 (6 bases). Per the germline V gene, CDR1 is SGHTA and CDR2 is FQGTGA. The CDR3 spans 14 residues. V gave up 7 bases and J gave up 3 bases, with 15 bases separating them.

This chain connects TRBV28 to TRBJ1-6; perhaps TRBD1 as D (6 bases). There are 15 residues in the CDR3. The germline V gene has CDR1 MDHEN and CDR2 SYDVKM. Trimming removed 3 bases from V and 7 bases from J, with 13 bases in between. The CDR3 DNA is TGTGCCAGCAGTTTGACGGGACATAGGAATTCACCCCTCCACTTT. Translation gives CASSLTGHRNSPLHF.

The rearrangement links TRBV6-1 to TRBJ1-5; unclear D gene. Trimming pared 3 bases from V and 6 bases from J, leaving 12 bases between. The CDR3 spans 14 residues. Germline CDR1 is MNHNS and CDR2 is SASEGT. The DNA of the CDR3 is TGTGCCAGCAGTGACCCAGGTCGAGCTCAGCCCCAGCATTTT. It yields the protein CASSDPGRAQPQHF.

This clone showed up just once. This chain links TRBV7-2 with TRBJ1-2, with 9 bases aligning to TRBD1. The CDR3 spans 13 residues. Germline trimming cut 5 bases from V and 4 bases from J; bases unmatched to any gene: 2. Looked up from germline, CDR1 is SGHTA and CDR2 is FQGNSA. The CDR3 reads CASSNRGLYGYTF. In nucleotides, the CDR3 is TGTGCCAGCAGCAACAGGGGGCTCTATGGCTACACCTTC.

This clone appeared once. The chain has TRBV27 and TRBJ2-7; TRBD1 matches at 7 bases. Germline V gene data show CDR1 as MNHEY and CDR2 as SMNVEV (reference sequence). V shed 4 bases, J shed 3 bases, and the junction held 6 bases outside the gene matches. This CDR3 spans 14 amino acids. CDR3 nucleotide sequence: TGTGCCAGCAGTTCCGGGACAGTTGTCTACGAGCAGTACTTC. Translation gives CASSSGTVVYEQYF.

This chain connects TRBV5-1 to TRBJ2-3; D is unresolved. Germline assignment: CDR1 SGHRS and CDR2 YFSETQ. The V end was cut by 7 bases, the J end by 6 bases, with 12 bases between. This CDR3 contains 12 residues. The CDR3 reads CASGESVDTQYF. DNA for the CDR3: TGCGCCAGCGGAGAGTCGGTGGATACGCAGTATTTT.

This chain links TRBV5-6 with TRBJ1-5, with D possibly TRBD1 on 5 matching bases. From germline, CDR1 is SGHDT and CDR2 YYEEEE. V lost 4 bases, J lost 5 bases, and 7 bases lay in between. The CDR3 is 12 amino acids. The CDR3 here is CASSQGDQPQHF. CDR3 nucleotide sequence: TGTGCCAGCAGCCAGGGTGATCAGCCCCAGCATTTT.

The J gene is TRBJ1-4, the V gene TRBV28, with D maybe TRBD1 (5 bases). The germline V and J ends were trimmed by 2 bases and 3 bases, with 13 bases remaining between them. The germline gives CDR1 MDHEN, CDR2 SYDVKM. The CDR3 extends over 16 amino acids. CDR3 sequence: CASSLGGIVANEKLFF. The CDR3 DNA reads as TGTGCCAGCAGTTTAGGGGGGATCGTGGCTAATGAAAAACTGTTTTTT.

The CDR3, as DNA: TGTGCCAGCAGACCCCTAGGTCCCGGGGAGCTGTTTTTT. It translates to CASRPLGPGELFF. The chain is built from TRBV14 and TRBJ2-2; D call uncertain. The V end was cut by 6 bases, the J end by 6 bases, with 11 bases between. The CDR3 is made up of 13 amino acids. The germline CDR1 and CDR2 sequences are SGHDN and FVKESK.

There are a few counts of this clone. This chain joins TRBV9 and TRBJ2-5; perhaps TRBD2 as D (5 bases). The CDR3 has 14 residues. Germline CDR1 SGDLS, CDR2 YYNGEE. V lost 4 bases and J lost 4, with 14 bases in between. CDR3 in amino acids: CASSPGLYRETQYF. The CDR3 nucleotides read TGTGCCAGCAGCCCAGGACTTTATCGAGAGACCCAGTACTTC.

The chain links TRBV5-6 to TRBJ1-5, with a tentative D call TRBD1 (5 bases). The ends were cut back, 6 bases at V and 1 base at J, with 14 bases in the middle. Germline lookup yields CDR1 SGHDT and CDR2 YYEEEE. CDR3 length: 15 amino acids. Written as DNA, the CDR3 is TGTGCCAGCACCTGGGGGGGGGTGAGCAATCAGCCCCAGCATTTT. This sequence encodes CASTWGGVSNQPQHF. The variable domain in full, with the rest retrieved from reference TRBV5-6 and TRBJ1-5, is DAGVTQSPTHLIKTRGQQVTLRCSPKSGHDTVSWYQQALGQGPQFIFQYYEEEERQRGNFPDRFSGHQFPNYSSELNVNALLLGDSALYLCASTWGGVSNQPQHFGDGTRLSIL.

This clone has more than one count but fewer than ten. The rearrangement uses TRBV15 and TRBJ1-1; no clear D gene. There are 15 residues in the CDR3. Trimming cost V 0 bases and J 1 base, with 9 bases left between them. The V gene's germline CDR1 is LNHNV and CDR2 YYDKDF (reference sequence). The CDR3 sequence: CATSRDPIRNTEAFF. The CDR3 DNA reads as TGTGCCACCAGCAGAGATCCTATCCGGAACACTGAAGCTTTCTTT.

This CDR3 reads CASSSGESSGNTIYF. CDR3 in DNA: TGCGCCAGCAGCTCAGGGGAGAGCTCTGGAAACACCATATATTTT. This sequence joins TRBV5-1 and TRBJ1-3; possibly TRBD1 for D (6 bases). The CDR3 has 15 amino acids. Between the trimmed V and J ends, which lost 3 bases and 0 bases, there was a span of 10 bases. CDR1 and CDR2 (germline): SGHRS, YFSETQ.